These T cell receptor beta chains were read from a single sample in a study of T cell repertoires in cytomegalovirus infection. The antigens of these receptors remain unknown. One entry per CDR3 protein results from TCRdb running MiXCR on the reads. The sample shows some 700,000 distinct CDR3 sequences, roughly 36% of them seen only once. This material consisted of cultured PBMCs, taken from culture after CMV antigen stimulation. The receptors originated from a human donor in good health (CMV status not recorded). Some clones in this sample may be carry-over from other donors' samples. Both conserved end residues are part of each CDR3. The order of the fields is J gene, clone size, V gene, D gene, CDR3 protein, CDR3 DNA. The D gene is left open where the match is weak. Some rows mark clone size as missing; the rest say once, few, many or name a class of expanded clone.

TRBJ2-7 few TRBV5-1 NA CASEVGAGGPYEQYF TGCGCCAGCGAAGTGGGGGCCGGGGGTCCATACGAGCAGTACTTC
TRBJ2-2 NA TRBV27 TRBD2 CASSLSGLAIGELFF TGTGCCAGCAGTTTATCGGGACTAGCAATCGGGGAGCTGTTTTTT
TRBJ2-3 NA TRBV20-1 NA CSARRDPSTDTQYF TGCAGTGCTAGGAGGGACCCCAGCACAGATACGCAGTATTTT
TRBJ2-7 NA TRBV4-1 TRBD1 CASSQDTAGQGEQYF TGCGCCAGCAGCCAAGATACAGCGGGACAGGGCGAGCAGTACTTC
TRBJ2-1 NA TRBV18 NA CASSSLPRYNEQFF TGTGCCAGCTCATCCCTCCCCCGCTACAATGAGCAGTTCTTC
TRBJ1-1 NA TRBV2 NA CASLGPARLTEAFF TGTGCCAGCCTGGGCCCTGCCAGGTTGACTGAAGCTTTCTTT
TRBJ2-1 many TRBV7-2 TRBD2 CASRRLAGGGNEQFF TGTGCCAGCAGACGGCTAGCGGGAGGGGGTAATGAGCAGTTCTTC
TRBJ2-7 few TRBV6-1 NA CATNSESRRYF TGTGCCACCAATTCGGAGTCTCGTCGGTACTTC
TRBJ1-2 few TRBV9 NA CASSVEVGVNYGYTF TGTGCCAGCAGCGTAGAAGTGGGGGTTAACTATGGCTACACCTTC
TRBJ1-2 many TRBV7-2 NA CASSIQAGANNYGYTF TGTGCCAGCAGTATCCAGGCGGGGGCCAATAACTATGGCTACACCTTC
TRBJ2-1 NA TRBV18 TRBD2 CASSPSGTSGPSSYNEQFF TGTGCCAGCTCACCGTCCGGGACTAGCGGTCCGAGCTCCTACAATGAGCAGTTCTTC
TRBJ2-5 NA TRBV7-2 TRBD2 CASSHGLAGGSETQYF TGTGCCAGCAGCCACGGACTAGCGGGAGGGTCGGAGACCCAGTACTTC
TRBJ2-1 few TRBV12-3/TRBV12-4 NA CASSLVGASSYNEQFF TGTGCCAGCAGTTTAGTAGGGGCTAGCTCCTACAATGAGCAGTTCTTC
TRBJ2-7 NA TRBV24-1 NA CATSDLQYWGPSSYEQYF TGTGCCACCAGTGATTTGCAATATTGGGGGCCTAGCTCCTACGAGCAGTACTTC
TRBJ2-1 NA TRBV7-6 TRBD1 CASSSRTGNEQFF TGTGCCAGCAGCAGCCGGACAGGGAATGAGCAGTTCTTC
TRBJ1-5 few TRBV6-6 NA CASSWERYSNQPQHF TGTGCCAGCAGTTGGGAGAGGTATAGCAATCAGCCCCAGCATTTT
TRBJ2-7 few TRBV28 NA CASSLWGVAYEQYF TGTGCCAGCAGTTTATGGGGGGTAGCCTACGAGCAGTACTTC